This TCR beta chain is from a study of blood T cell repertoires in COVID-19. The CDR3 consists of 14 residues. The germline V gene has CDR1 SGHRS and CDR2 YFSETQ. J gave up 4 bases and V 5 bases, and 8 bases lay outside the gene matches. Sequencing used immunoSEQ multiplex PCR; TCRdb keeps in-frame clones, though not all of them. The sample has about 68,000 clones, 70% to 90% seen once; the top ten hold 3.4%. The sequenced sample consisted of peripheral blood. J is TRBJ2-5 and V is TRBV5-1, with TRBD1 matching 7 bases. This sequence was found in a woman aged 45-59 years with COVID-19, enrolled during active disease. CDR3 sequence: CASRPDRDRETQYF. The CDR3 nucleotides read TGCGCCAGCAGACCAGACAGGGACAGAGAGACCCAGTACTTC.